Included here is one T cell receptor (beta chain) sequence, with context. The CDR3 loop spans 13 amino acids. With 3 bases removed from V and 2 bases from J, the gap between germline ends came to 8 bases. The germline V gene encodes CDR1 SGDLS and CDR2 YYNGEE. This entry is derived from a study of cytomegalovirus exposure and HLA in healthy donors. Here immunoSEQ multiplex PCR was the method, and the copy in TCRdb shows in-frame clones only, minus some. The sample comprises 200,000 to 300,000 clones, 90% of which are singletons, and roughly 3% rests with the top ten. The sequencing input was PBMCs. The chain employs TRBV9 and TRBJ2-5, with no clear D. The receptor was derived from a woman aged 25 to 45 in good health and CMV-seronegative. Here the CDR3 DNA reads TGTGCCAGCAGCGGTGGTCTTCAAGAGACCCAGTACTTC. This translates into CASSGGLQETQYF.